This TCR beta chain was sequenced for a study of blood T cell repertoires in COVID-19. This CDR3 comprises 15 residues. In germline, CDR1 is LNHDA, CDR2 SQIVND (reference sequence). With 1 base removed from V and 0 bases from J, the gap between germline ends came to 10 bases. The repertoire was sequenced with immunoSEQ multiplex PCR; TCRdb's copy has only in-frame clones and lacks some. The data hold about 340,000 clones, with over 70% observed a single time. The rearrangement uses TRBV19 and TRBJ2-7; no definite D call. This TCR was recovered from a woman between 45 and 65 years old with COVID-19, enrolled during active disease. The sample comprised peripheral blood. The CDR3 DNA follows: TGTGCCAGTAGTATAGGTTTTTCCAGCTCCTACGAGCAGTACTTC. Translation: CASSIGFSSSYEQYF.